The clone carrying this T cell receptor beta chain was detected ten times or more. Its specificity is not known. CDR1 and CDR2 from the germline V gene are SGHRS and YFSETQ. V was trimmed by 2 bases and J by 2 bases, leaving 22 bases between them. The CDR3 length is 18 residues. These data come from a study of T cells after posttransplantation cyclophosphamide. General observations from the study: After PTCy, TRB diversity resembled that of CNI/methotrexate controls. Blood and skin or GI T cell repertoires showed limited TRB overlap. Donor-recipient repertoire similarity was low at 1-2 months, rising over year one.

The data were produced by immunoSEQ multiplex PCR, yet TCRdb's version contains in-frame clones alone and is incomplete. The table records 40,000 to 60,000 clones without singletons, the ten largest covering roughly 2%. Sequenced input: PBMCs. The receptor was derived from a man aged 40-50 years in good health, CMV-negative, and a related stem cell transplant donor. The gene calls are TRBV5-1 and TRBJ2-5; TRBD1 might be the D (6 bases). The CDR3 DNA is TGCGCCAGCAGCTTCACAGGGATTCTTTCCCTAGATCAAGAGACCCAGTACTTC. Translating it yields CASSFTGILSLDQETQYF.